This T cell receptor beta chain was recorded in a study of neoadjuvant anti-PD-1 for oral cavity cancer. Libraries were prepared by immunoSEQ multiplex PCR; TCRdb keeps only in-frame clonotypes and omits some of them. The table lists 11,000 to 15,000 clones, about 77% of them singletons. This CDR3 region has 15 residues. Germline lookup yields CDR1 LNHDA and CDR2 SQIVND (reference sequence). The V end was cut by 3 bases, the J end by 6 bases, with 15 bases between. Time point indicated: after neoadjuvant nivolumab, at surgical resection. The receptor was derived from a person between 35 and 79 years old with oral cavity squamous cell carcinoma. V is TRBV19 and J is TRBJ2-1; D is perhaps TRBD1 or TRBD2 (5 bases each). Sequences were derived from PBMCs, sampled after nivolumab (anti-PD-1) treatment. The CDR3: CASSILWGSGNEQFF. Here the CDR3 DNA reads TGTGCCAGTAGTATCCTCTGGGGGTCGGGCAATGAGCAGTTCTTC. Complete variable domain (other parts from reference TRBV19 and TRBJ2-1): DGGITQSPKYLFRKEGQNVTLSCEQNLNHDAMYWYRQDPGQGLRLIYYSQIVNDFQKGDIAEGYSVSREKKESFPLTVTSAQKNPTAFYLCASSILWGSGNEQFFGPGTRLTVL.